A selection of T cell receptor beta chains follows, all from one sample in a study of response to subunit inactivated influenza vaccine. Using its own MiXCR run on the RT-PCR reads, TCRdb lists one record per CDR3 protein. The data show 500,000 to 600,000 distinct CDR3 sequences, 10% to 12% seen once. These data also formed part of another study, on T cells expressing NK-cell markers.

The sequencing used PBMCs from blood, collected on the day of vaccination. These TCRs come from a man aged 50 to 59 who received an inactivated influenza vaccine. The CDR3 runs from the conserved cysteine through the conserved F or W. The D gene is left open where the match is weak. For some rows the clone size is stated as once, few or many, or as a class when expanded; others skip it.

TRBV29-1	many	14	TRBD1	TRBJ1-2	CSVWTGAVNYGYTF	TGCAGCGTTTGGACAGGGGCCGTCAACTATGGCTACACCTTC
TRBV28	NA	16	TRBD2	TRBJ2-4	CASSPSGTSGLAGQYF	TGTGCCAGCAGTCCAAGCGGGACTAGCGGCCTGGCCGGGCAGTACTTC
TRBV5-1	few	15	TRBD1	TRBJ1-1	CASSVAGQPNTEAFF	TGCGCCAGCAGCGTCGCGGGACAGCCGAACACTGAAGCTTTCTTT
TRBV14	few	18	NA	TRBJ2-3	CASSQTGFLARSSVLQYF	TGTGCCAGCAGCCAAACGGGGTTCCTAGCTCGTTCGTCGGTTTTGCAGTATTTT
TRBV12-3/TRBV12-4	many	14	NA	TRBJ2-7	CASSFGTARYEQYF	TGTGCCAGCAGTTTTGGGACGGCGCGCTACGAGCAGTACTTC
TRBV5-5	few	13	TRBD1	TRBJ1-2	CASSHRTGHGYTF	TGTGCCAGCAGCCACAGGACAGGGCATGGCTACACCTTC
TRBV20-1	NA	16	TRBD2	TRBJ2-1	CSARDGGLAVGNEQFF	TGCAGTGCTAGAGACGGTGGACTAGCGGTGGGAAATGAGCAGTTCTTC
TRBV5-1	NA	15	NA	TRBJ1-2	CASSLGYRDNYGYTF	TGCGCCAGCAGCTTGGGGTACAGGGATAACTATGGCTACACCTTC
TRBV6-5	NA	16	NA	TRBJ2-1	CASSFEKRDVYNEQFF	TGTGCCAGTAGTTTCGAAAAGCGAGACGTATACAATGAGCAGTTCTTC
TRBV6-2/TRBV6-3	NA	15	TRBD1	TRBJ1-4	CASTTRDRSNEKLFF	TGTGCCAGCACCACCCGGGACAGGTCTAATGAAAAACTGTTTTTT
TRBV14	NA	17	TRBD1	TRBJ2-5	CASSQDYRTGVQETQYF	TGTGCCAGCAGCCAAGATTATCGGACAGGGGTTCAAGAGACCCAGTACTTC
TRBV10-3	NA	13	NA	TRBJ2-7	CAITGGRGDEQYF	TGTGCCATCACCGGGGGCCGGGGGGACGAGCAGTACTTC
TRBV5-1	few	16	TRBD1	TRBJ2-1	CASSWGTGGGYNEQFF	TGCGCCAGCAGCTGGGGGACAGGGGGCGGCTACAATGAGCAGTTCTTC
TRBV29-1	NA	14	NA	TRBJ2-5	CSVNRDQVQETQYF	TGCAGCGTAAACAGGGACCAGGTACAAGAGACCCAGTACTTC
TRBV25-1	NA	12	NA	TRBJ1-2	CASSVSSYGYTF	TGTGCCAGCAGTGTTTCCTCGTATGGCTACACCTTC